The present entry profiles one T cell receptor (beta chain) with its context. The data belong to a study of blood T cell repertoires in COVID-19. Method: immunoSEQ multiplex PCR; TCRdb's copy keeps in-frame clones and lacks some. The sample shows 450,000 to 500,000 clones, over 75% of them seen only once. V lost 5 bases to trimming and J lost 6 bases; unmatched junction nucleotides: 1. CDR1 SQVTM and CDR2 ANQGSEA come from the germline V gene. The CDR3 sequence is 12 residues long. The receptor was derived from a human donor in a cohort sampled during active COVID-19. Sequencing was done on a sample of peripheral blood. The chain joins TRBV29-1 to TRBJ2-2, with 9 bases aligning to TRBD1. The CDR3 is CSVWTGAGELFF. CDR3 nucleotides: TGCAGCGTTTGGACAGGGGCCGGGGAGCTGTTTTTT.